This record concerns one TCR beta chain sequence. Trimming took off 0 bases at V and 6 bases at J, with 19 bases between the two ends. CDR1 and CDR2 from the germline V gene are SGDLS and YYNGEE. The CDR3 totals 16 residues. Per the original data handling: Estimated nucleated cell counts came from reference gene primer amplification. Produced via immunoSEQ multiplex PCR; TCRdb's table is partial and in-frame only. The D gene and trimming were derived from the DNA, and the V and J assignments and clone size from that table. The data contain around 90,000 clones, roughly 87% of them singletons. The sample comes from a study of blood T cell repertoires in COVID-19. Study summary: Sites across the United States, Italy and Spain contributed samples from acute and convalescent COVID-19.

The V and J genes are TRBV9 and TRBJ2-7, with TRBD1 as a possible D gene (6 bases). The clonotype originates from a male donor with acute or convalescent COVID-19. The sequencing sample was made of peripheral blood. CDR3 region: CASSVGSAGVASEQYF. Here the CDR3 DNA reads TGTGCCAGCAGCGTAGGTTCGGCAGGGGTTGCCTCCGAGCAGTACTTC.